These 27 T cell receptor beta chains came from one sample sequenced in a study of blood T cell repertoires in COVID-19. Here immunoSEQ multiplex PCR was the method, and the copy in TCRdb shows in-frame clones only, minus some. The sample holds 200,000 to 250,000 clones, approximately 80% seen once. The sample comprised peripheral blood. The receptors come from a woman over 75 with active or convalescent COVID-19.

As for this clone: Other DNA sequences in this sample translate to the same CDR3. This sequence joins TRBV28 and TRBJ1-3; 7 nucleotides line up with TRBD1. Looked up from germline, CDR1 is MDHEN and CDR2 is SYDVKM. With V trimmed by 6 bases and J by 0 bases, 2 bases remained unmatched. The CDR3 sequence is 14 residues long. The CDR3 DNA is TGTGCCAGCAGCGGGACAGCCTCTGGAAACACCATATATTTT. This gives the protein CASSGTASGNTIYF. The variable domain in full, with the rest retrieved from reference TRBV28 and TRBJ1-3, is DVKVTQSSRYLVKRTGEKVFLECVQDMDHENMFWYRQDPGLGLRLIYFSYDVKMKEKGDIPEGYSVSREKKERFSLILESASTNQTSMYLCASSGTASGNTIYFGEGSWLTVV.

The chain links TRBV5-4 to TRBJ1-6, with 7 bases lining up with TRBD1. J gave up 4 bases and V 5 bases, and 6 bases lay outside the gene matches. The CDR3 contains 15 residues. In germline, CDR1 is SGHNT, CDR2 YYREEE (reference sequence). The CDR3: CASSGGQLYNSPLHF. In DNA, the CDR3 is TGTGCCAGCAGTGGGGGACAGCTTTATAATTCACCCCTCCACTTT.

The chain employs TRBV6-5 and TRBJ2-7; D unclear. Trimming took 10 bases from V and 2 from J, leaving 12 bases between them. Germline V gene lookup returns CDR1 MNHEY and CDR2 SVGAGI. The CDR3 is 12 amino acids. DNA of the CDR3: TGTGCCACACGATTACTACCCTACGAGCAGTACTTC. It translates to CATRLLPYEQYF.

The rearrangement joins TRBV2 to TRBJ1-6; no firm D call. V lost 9 bases to trimming and J lost 5 bases, with 14 bases between them. The CDR3 loop spans 14 amino acids. CDR1 and CDR2 from the germline V gene are SNHLY and FYNNEI. The CDR3 spells CASRRWTDNSPLHF. The CDR3 DNA sequence: TGTGCCAGTCGACGTTGGACTGATAATTCACCCCTCCACTTT.

This clone was seen only once. The chain is built from TRBV3-1 (or the pseudogene TRBV3-2) and TRBJ2-5, with 9 bases matching TRBD1. After removal of 5 bases from V and 1 base from J, the junction contained 8 bases not matched to a gene. The CDR3 sequence is 16 residues long. Looked up from germline, CDR1 is LGHDT and CDR2 is YNNKEL (reference sequence). For the CDR3, the DNA is TGTGCCAGCAGCGAGAGCCTGACAGGGGGCCAAGAGACCCAGTACTTC. Translating it yields CASSESLTGGQETQYF.

This rearrangement joins TRBV15 to TRBJ2-3, with 7 nucleotides matching TRBD1. The CDR3 is made up of 15 amino acids. Trimming removed 8 bases from V and 0 bases from J; junction bases left unmatched: 8. Germline lookup yields CDR1 LNHNV and CDR2 YYDKDF (reference sequence). CDR3 sequence reads: CATVPRDRSTDTQYF. DNA of the CDR3: TGTGCCACCGTGCCACGGGACAGAAGCACAGATACGCAGTATTTT.

The V call is TRBV6-5, the J call TRBJ2-7; perhaps TRBD1 as D (5 bases). V was shortened by 0 bases and J by 7 bases, with 19 bases between the two germline ends. This CDR3 has 16 residues. CDR1 is MNHEY, CDR2 SVGAGI, per germline. CDR3 residues: CASSYSLRVGPGEQYF. The CDR3 nucleotides read TGTGCCAGCAGTTACTCCCTTCGTGTGGGGCCAGGGGAGCAGTACTTC.

This clone has only a few counts. The chain employs TRBV7-8 and TRBJ1-1; D possibly corresponds to TRBD1 (6 bases). The CDR3 contains 16 residues. CDR1 is SGHVS, CDR2 FQNEAQ, per germline. Trimming removed 5 bases from V and 3 bases from J, with 19 bases in between. As DNA, the CDR3 is TGTGCCAGCAGCCCAAAAGCAGGGGAGTACCACACTGAAGCTTTCTTT. Translating it yields CASSPKAGEYHTEAFF.

This chain links TRBV15 with TRBJ1-1, with D possibly matching TRBD1 (6 bases). Germline-derived CDR1 and CDR2 are LNHNV and YYDKDF (reference sequence). The CDR3 contains 16 residues. Between the trimmed V and J ends, which lost 0 bases and 8 bases, there was a span of 19 bases. The CDR3 region has the DNA TGTGCCACCAGCAGAGATCCGCTTTCCCTCCAGGGGGAAGCTTTCTTT. This codes for CATSRDPLSLQGEAFF.

The rearrangement joins TRBV7-9 to TRBJ2-5, with D uncertain. V was shortened by 5 bases and J by 5 bases, with 15 bases between the two germline ends. CDR1 and CDR2 (germline): SEHNR, FQNEAQ (reference sequence). The CDR3 has 14 residues. This CDR3 is CASSIHLVRETQYF. The CDR3 bases are TGTGCCAGCAGCATCCACCTAGTGCGTGAGACCCAGTACTTC.

The V gene is TRBV6-1, the J gene TRBJ1-3; no clear D gene. CDR3 length: 16 amino acids. CDR1 and CDR2 from the germline V gene are MNHNS and SASEGT. V was clipped by 1 base and J by 4 bases, with 14 bases between them. CDR3 bases: TGTGCCAGCAGTGAAGGCGGTGCGGTTGTAGGAAACACCATATATTTT. Translation gives CASSEGGAVVGNTIYF.

The V and J genes are TRBV19 and TRBJ1-6, with D perhaps matching TRBD1 (5 bases). Germline CDR1 reads LNHDA; CDR2 reads SQIVND (reference sequence). Trimming removed 6 bases at V and 7 bases at J, with 16 bases between. The CDR3 loop spans 15 amino acids. CDR3 nucleotides: TGTGCCAGTAGCGCGAGGTTGGAGGGGAATTCACCCCTCCACTTT. Translated, it gives CASSARLEGNSPLHF.

The chain uses TRBV9 and TRBJ2-7; a possible D gene is TRBD1 (5 bases). Trimming took 5 bases from V and 2 from J, leaving 17 bases between them. Germline lookup yields CDR1 SGDLS and CDR2 YYNGEE. This CDR3 has 15 residues. CDR3 in DNA: TGTGCCAGCAGTCCTTCAGTGACAGTAACCTACGAGCAGTACTTC. It encodes CASSPSVTVTYEQYF.

The chain uses TRBV27 and TRBJ1-2; possible D gene TRBD1, 5 bases. CDR1 is MNHEY and CDR2 is SMNVEV in the germline V gene (reference sequence). V was trimmed by 6 bases and J by 8 bases, leaving 22 bases between them. The CDR3 extends over 15 amino acids. The CDR3 protein is CASRPTPSGGQGYTF. The CDR3 DNA sequence: TGTGCCAGCAGACCAACCCCCTCGGGAGGACAAGGCTACACCTTC.

This rearrangement joins TRBV2 to TRBJ2-1; D is possibly TRBD1 (5 bases). V lost 8 bases and J lost 6, with 17 bases in between. Germline assignment: CDR1 SNHLY and CDR2 FYNNEI. The CDR3 spans 14 residues. The CDR3 DNA is TGTGCCAGCGGATTGGAACAGGAGATCAATGAGCAGTTCTTC. Residues: CASGLEQEINEQFF.

This clone was detected once. The chain recombines TRBV5-8 with TRBJ2-5, with TRBD2 matching 15 bases. This CDR3 comprises 16 residues. V lost 4 bases and J lost 5; bases outside the gene matches: 6. CDR1 is SGHTS, CDR2 YDEGEE, per germline. Here the CDR3 reads CASSKGTSGGTETQYF. The CDR3 nucleotides read TGTGCCAGCAGCAAAGGGACTAGCGGGGGGACGGAGACCCAGTACTTC.

The rearrangement joins TRBV28 to TRBJ1-2; D not certain. With 3 bases removed from V and 6 bases from J, the gap between germline ends came to 8 bases. This CDR3 is built from 12 residues. Germline V lookup: CDR1 MDHEN, CDR2 SYDVKM. CDR3 coding DNA: TGTGCCAGCAGTTTCGACATCCATGGCTACACCTTC. Translated: CASSFDIHGYTF.

This chain joins TRBV7-3 and TRBJ2-2; D gene uncertain. This CDR3 region has 14 residues. V lost 6 bases, J lost 5 bases, and 13 bases lay in between. CDR1 is SGHTA, CDR2 FQGTGA, per germline. The CDR3 sequence is CASREYRETGELFF. In DNA form, the CDR3 reads TGTGCCAGCAGAGAATACAGAGAAACCGGGGAGCTGTTTTTT.

The chain couples TRBV2 to TRBJ2-5; D is perhaps TRBD1 (5 bases). The V and J ends lost 5 bases and 1 base respectively, with 11 bases between them. CDR3 length: 14 amino acids. Germline CDR1 SNHLY, CDR2 FYNNEI. CDR3 region: CASSHRTSQETQYF. CDR3 coding DNA: TGTGCCAGCAGTCACAGGACAAGCCAAGAGACCCAGTACTTC.

The rearrangement uses TRBV6-5 and TRBJ2-4, with 7 bases lining up with TRBD1. Germline V gene data show CDR1 as MNHEY and CDR2 as SVGAGI. CDR3 size: 15 residues. The J segment lost 1 base and the V segment lost 7 bases, leaving 7 bases of the junction unmatched. The CDR3 protein is CASKGQNGAKNIQYF. CDR3 in DNA: TGTGCCAGCAAGGGACAGAACGGGGCCAAAAACATTCAGTACTTC.

V gene TRBV11-3 combines with J gene TRBJ1-3; 7 bases fit TRBD1. Germline loops: CDR1 SGHNT, CDR2 YENEEA. This CDR3 region has 16 residues. J was trimmed by 0 bases and V by 5 bases; bases with no gene match: 7. The CDR3 DNA reads as TGTGCCAGCAGCCAAAGACAGGGAGTCTCTGGAAACACCATATATTTT. This sequence encodes CASSQRQGVSGNTIYF.

This clone was recorded only once. This chain links TRBV18 with TRBJ1-3; 7 bases match TRBD1. Trimming cost V 3 bases and J 7 bases; bases outside gene matches: 6. The germline CDR1 and CDR2 sequences are KGHSH and LQKENI. This CDR3 region has 14 residues. The CDR3 DNA reads TGTGCCAGCTCACCCCAGGGGGGTCAGAACACCATATATTTT. Encoded protein: CASSPQGGQNTIYF.

V is TRBV5-1 and J is TRBJ2-7; D perhaps matches TRBD1 (6 bases). Germline V gene data show CDR1 as SGHRS and CDR2 as YFSETQ. This CDR3 comprises 16 residues. V lost 2 bases and J 2 bases, leaving 17 bases between the germline ends. The CDR3 coding sequence is TGCGCCAGCAGCTTTCGGACAGTAGGGTACCCCTACGAGCAGTACTTC. Protein sequence: CASSFRTVGYPYEQYF.

The rearrangement links TRBV6-5 to TRBJ1-2, with 10 bases matching TRBD1. CDR1 and CDR2 (germline): MNHEY, SVGAGI. This CDR3 spans 16 amino acids. The V gene end was trimmed by 2 bases and the J gene end by 4 bases; junction bases not matched to a gene: 7. The CDR3 nucleotides read TGTGCCAGCAGTTACGACGTGCGGGACAGGGGCTATGGCTACACCTTC. The encoded protein is CASSYDVRDRGYGYTF.

The chain combines TRBV4-3 with TRBJ1-2; D is uncertain. This CDR3 spans 15 amino acids. The germline V gene has CDR1 LGHNA and CDR2 YSLEER. V was pared by 0 bases and J by 8 bases, with 16 bases between. CDR3 sequence reads: CASSQDRTDYWGYTF. The CDR3 nucleotides read TGCGCCAGCAGCCAAGACCGCACAGACTATTGGGGCTACACCTTC.

This sequence joins TRBV19 and TRBJ1-5, with 7 positions matching TRBD1. The V gene end was trimmed by 4 bases and the J gene end by 6 bases; junction bases not matched to a gene: 12. Germline V gene lookup returns CDR1 LNHDA and CDR2 SQIVND (reference sequence). This CDR3 has 16 amino acids. CDR3 coding DNA: TGTGCCAGTAGTACGGCAGGGACAGCCGCGGGTCAGCCCCAGCATTTT. Its translation is CASSTAGTAAGQPQHF. Full variable domain (missing parts from reference TRBV19 and TRBJ1-5): DGGITQSPKYLFRKEGQNVTLSCEQNLNHDAMYWYRQDPGQGLRLIYYSQIVNDFQKGDIAEGYSVSREKKESFPLTVTSAQKNPTAFYLCASSTAGTAAGQPQHFGDGTRLSIL.

The chain carries TRBV18 and TRBJ1-4; 7 bases match TRBD1. Looked up from germline, CDR1 is KGHSH and CDR2 is LQKENI. This CDR3 region has 15 residues. Trimming took 0 bases from V and 7 from J; bases not matched to a gene: 5. CDR3 sequence (DNA): TGTGCCAGCTCACCACCTAATCAGGGGGGTGAAAAACTGTTTTTT. This translates into CASSPPNQGGEKLFF.